Sequencing of this T cell receptor (beta chain) was carried out in a study of CD8 T cells in ankylosing spondylitis. This CDR3 comprises 16 residues. Looked up from germline, CDR1 is SQVTM and CDR2 is ANQGSEA. V lost 7 bases, J lost 2 bases, and 22 bases lay in between. This clonotype was detected ten times or more. Its antigen is undetermined. The study's findings and limits: A motif in TCR beta, a set of roughly eight highly homologous variants, appeared characteristic of ankylosing spondylitis blood. Significant enrichment of disease-linked clones was reported in matched ankylosing spondylitis synovial fluid. With a CD8+ phenotype, disease-linked clones were relatively rare in peripheral blood. Certain motif variants had earlier been reported in reactive arthritis synovial fluid and blood.

Generation of TCR beta libraries employed quantitative 5'-RACE incorporating molecular barcodes. TCRdb independently ran MiXCR on the 5' RACE reads; one entry per CDR3 protein. The table records fewer than 500,000 distinct CDR3 sequences, approximately 20% of them present only once. This clonotype was sampled from a male donor with ankylosing spondylitis. The source material was blood, either unsorted or a sorted T cell fraction (not recorded which). The chain links TRBV29-1 to TRBJ2-3; D is perhaps TRBD1 or TRBD2 (6 bases each). The CDR3 reads CSALGGAGLHTDTQYF. The CDR3 DNA reads TGCAGCGCCCTGGGGGGCGCAGGTCTCCACACAGATACGCAGTATTTT.